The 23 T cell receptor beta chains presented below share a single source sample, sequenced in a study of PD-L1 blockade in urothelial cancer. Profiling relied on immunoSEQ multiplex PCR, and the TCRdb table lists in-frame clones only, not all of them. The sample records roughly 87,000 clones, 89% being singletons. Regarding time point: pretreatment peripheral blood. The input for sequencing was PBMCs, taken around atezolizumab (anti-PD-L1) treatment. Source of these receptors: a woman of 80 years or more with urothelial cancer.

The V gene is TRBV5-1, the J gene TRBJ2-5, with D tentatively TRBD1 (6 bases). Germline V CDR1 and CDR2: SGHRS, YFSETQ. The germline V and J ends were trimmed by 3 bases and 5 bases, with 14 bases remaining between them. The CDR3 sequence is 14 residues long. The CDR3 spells CASSWAGTRETQYF. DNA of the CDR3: TGCGCCAGCAGCTGGGCCGGGACAAGGGAGACCCAGTACTTC.

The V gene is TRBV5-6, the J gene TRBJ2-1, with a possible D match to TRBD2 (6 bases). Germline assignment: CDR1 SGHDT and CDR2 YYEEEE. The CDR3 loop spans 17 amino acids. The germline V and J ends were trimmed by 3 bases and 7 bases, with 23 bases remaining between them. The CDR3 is CASSSRTAGWEWNEQFF. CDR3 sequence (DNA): TGTGCCAGCAGCTCTCGGACTGCGGGGTGGGAGTGGAATGAGCAGTTCTTC. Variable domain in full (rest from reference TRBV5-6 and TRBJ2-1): DAGVTQSPTHLIKTRGQQVTLRCSPKSGHDTVSWYQQALGQGPQFIFQYYEEEERQRGNFPDRFSGHQFPNYSSELNVNALLLGDSALYLCASSSRTAGWEWNEQFFGPGTRLTVL.

The CDR3 region has the DNA TGTGCCAGCAACCGGGACAGGGGAGAAGAGACCCAGTACTTC. The encoded protein is CASNRDRGEETQYF. This chain uses TRBV2 with TRBJ2-5, with 10 bases matching TRBD1. J lost 3 bases, V lost 7 bases, and 5 bases had no gene match. Germline CDR1 is SNHLY and CDR2 is FYNNEI. CDR3 length: 14 residues. The full variable domain, with the rest looked up from reference TRBV2 and TRBJ2-5, is EPEVTQTPSHQVTQMGQEVILRCVPISNHLYFYWYRQILGQKVEFLVSFYNNEISEKSEIFDDQFSVERPDGSNFTLKIRSTKLEDSAMYFCASNRDRGEETQYFGPGTRLLVL.

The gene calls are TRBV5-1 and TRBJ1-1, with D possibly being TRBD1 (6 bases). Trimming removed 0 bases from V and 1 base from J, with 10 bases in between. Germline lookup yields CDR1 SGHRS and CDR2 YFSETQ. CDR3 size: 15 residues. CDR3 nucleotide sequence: TGCGCCAGCAGCTTGGATGGGACAACGAACACTGAAGCTTTCTTT. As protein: CASSLDGTTNTEAFF.

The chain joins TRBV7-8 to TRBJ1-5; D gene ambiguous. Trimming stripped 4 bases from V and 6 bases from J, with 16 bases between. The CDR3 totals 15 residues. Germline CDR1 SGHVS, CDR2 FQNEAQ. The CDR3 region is CASSSVGLEGQPQHF. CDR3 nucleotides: TGTGCCAGCAGCTCTGTCGGACTAGAGGGTCAGCCCCAGCATTTT.

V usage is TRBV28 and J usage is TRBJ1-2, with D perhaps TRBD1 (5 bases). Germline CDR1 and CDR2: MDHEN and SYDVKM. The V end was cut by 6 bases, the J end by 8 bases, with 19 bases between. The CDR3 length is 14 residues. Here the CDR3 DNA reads TGTGCCAGCAGCCTCATCGTGGCAGGGTTGGGCTACACCTTC. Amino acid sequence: CASSLIVAGLGYTF.

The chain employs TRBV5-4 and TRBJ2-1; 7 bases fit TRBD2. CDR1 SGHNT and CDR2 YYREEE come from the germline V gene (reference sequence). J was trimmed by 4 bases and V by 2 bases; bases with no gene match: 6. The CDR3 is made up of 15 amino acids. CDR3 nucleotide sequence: TGTGCCAGCAGCTTAGGGAGCGGGACTTACAATGAGCAGTTCTTC. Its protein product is CASSLGSGTYNEQFF.

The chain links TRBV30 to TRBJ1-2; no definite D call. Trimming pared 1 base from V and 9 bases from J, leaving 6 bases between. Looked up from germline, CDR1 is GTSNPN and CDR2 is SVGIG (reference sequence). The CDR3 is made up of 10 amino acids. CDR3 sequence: CAWSEASYTF. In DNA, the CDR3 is TGTGCCTGGAGTGAAGCCAGCTACACCTTC.

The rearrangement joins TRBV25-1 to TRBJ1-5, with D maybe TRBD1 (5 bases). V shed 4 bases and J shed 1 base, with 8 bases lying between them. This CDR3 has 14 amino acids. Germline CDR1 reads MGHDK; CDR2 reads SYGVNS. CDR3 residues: CASSAGGSNQPQHF. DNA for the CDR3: TGTGCCAGCAGTGCCGGGGGAAGCAATCAGCCCCAGCATTTT.

CDR3 loop: CASSQDPVSHTGELFF. CDR3 nucleotides: TGTGCCAGCAGCCAAGATCCGGTGTCCCACACCGGGGAGCTGTTTTTT. The chain combines TRBV4-2 with TRBJ2-2; D not certain. The CDR3 has 16 amino acids. Germline assignment: CDR1 LGHNA and CDR2 YNFKEQ. The V and J ends lost 0 bases and 3 bases respectively, with 11 bases between them.

The CDR3 coding sequence is TGTGCCAGCAGGATCGACAGGGCGGCTCGGTATGGCTACACCTTC. Translation gives CASRIDRAARYGYTF. The V gene is TRBV7-2, the J gene TRBJ1-2, with TRBD1 identical over 7 bases. Per germline, CDR1 SGHTA and CDR2 FQGNSA. This CDR3 is built from 15 residues. Trimming took 6 bases from V and 5 from J; bases not matched to a gene: 12.

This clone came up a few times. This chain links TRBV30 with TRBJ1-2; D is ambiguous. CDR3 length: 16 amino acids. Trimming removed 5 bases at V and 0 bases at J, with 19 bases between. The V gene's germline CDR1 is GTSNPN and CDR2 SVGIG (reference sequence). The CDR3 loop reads CAWGGFGSGSNYGYTF. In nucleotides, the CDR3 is TGTGCCTGGGGAGGTTTTGGCTCGGGCTCTAACTATGGCTACACCTTC.

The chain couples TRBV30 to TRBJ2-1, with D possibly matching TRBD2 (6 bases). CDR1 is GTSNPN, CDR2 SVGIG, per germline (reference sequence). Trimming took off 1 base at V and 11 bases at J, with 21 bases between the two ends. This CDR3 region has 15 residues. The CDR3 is CAWSGAGPLVGKQFF. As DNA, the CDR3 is TGTGCCTGGAGTGGGGCGGGGCCCCTCGTGGGCAAGCAGTTCTTC. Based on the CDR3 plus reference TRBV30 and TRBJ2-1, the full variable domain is SQTIHQWPATLVQPVGSPLSLECTVEGTSNPNLYWYRQAAGRGLQLLFYSVGIGQISSEVPQNLSASRPQDRQFILSSKKLLLSDSGFYLCAWSGAGPLVGKQFFGPGTRLTVL.

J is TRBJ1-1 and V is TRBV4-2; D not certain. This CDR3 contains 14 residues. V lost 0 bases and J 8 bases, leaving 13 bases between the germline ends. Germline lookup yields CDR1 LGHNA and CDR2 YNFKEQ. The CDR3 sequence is CASSQDYRVTEAFF. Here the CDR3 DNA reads TGTGCCAGCAGCCAAGATTATCGGGTTACGGAAGCTTTCTTT.

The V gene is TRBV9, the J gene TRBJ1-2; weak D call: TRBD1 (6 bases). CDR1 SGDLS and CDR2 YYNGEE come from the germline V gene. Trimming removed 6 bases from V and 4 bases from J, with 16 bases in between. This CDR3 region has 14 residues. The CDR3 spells CASTLGQGTYGYTF. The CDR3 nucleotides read TGTGCCAGCACCCTGGGGCAGGGGACCTATGGCTACACCTTC.

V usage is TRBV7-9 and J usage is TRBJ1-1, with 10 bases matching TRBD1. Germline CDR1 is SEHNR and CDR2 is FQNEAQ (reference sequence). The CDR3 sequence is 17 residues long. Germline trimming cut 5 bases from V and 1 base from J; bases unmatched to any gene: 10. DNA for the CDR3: TGTGCCAGCAGCCCCGGGACAGGGGAGGGAAAGAACACTGAAGCTTTCTTT. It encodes CASSPGTGEGKNTEAFF.

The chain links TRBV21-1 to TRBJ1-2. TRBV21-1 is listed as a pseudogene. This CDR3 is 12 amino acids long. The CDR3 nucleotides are TGTGCCAGCAGGCGGGCGGGGTTTGGCTACACCTTC. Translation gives CASRRAGFGYTF.

The CDR3 DNA follows: TGTGCCAGTAGTATAGATCATCTTGGACTAGCGGGAGGAGAACAGTTCTTC. It is translated as CASSIDHLGLAGGEQFF. This sequence joins TRBV19 and TRBJ2-1; 14 nucleotides line up with TRBD2. This CDR3 region has 17 residues. Germline V gene sequence: CDR1 LNHDA, CDR2 SQIVND (reference sequence). V lost 0 bases, J lost 13 bases, and 11 bases stayed unmatched.

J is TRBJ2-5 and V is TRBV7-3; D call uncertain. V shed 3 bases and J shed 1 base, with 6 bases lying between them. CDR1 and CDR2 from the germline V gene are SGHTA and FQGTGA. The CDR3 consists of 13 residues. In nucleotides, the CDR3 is TGTGCCAGCAGCTTCGGCGGCCAAGAGACCCAGTACTTC. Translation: CASSFGGQETQYF.

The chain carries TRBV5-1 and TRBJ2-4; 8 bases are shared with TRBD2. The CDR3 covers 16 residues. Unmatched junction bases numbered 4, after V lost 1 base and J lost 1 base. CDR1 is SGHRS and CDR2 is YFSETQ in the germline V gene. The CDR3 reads CASSLSGSVAKNIQYF. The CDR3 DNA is TGCGCCAGCAGCTTGAGCGGGAGTGTGGCCAAAAACATTCAGTACTTC.

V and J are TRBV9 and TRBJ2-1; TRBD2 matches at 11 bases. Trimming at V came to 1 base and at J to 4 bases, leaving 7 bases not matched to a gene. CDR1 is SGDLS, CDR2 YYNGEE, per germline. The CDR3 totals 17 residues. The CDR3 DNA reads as TGTGCCAGCAGCGTAACGTCTGGGACTAGCGGATACAATGAGCAGTTCTTC. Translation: CASSVTSGTSGYNEQFF. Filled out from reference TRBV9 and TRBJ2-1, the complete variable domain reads DSGVTQTPKHLITATGQRVTLRCSPRSGDLSVYWYQQSLDQGLQFLIQYYNGEERAKGNILERFSAQQFPDLHSELNLSSLELGDSALYFCASSVTSGTSGYNEQFFGPGTRLTVL.

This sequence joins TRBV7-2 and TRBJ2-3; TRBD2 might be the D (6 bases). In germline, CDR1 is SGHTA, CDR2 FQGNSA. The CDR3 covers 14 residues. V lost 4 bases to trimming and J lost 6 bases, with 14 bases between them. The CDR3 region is CASSYGLGGDTQYF. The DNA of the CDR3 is TGTGCCAGCAGCTACGGACTTGGGGGGGATACGCAGTATTTT.

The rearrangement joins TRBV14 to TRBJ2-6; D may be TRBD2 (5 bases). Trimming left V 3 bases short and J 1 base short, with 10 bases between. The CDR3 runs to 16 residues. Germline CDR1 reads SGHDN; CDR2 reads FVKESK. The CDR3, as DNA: TGTGCCAGCAGCCAGCTGGGAGTATCTGGGGCCAACGTCCTGACTTTC. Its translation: CASSQLGVSGANVLTF.